A selection of T cell receptor beta chains follows, all from one sample in a study of monozygotic twins with inflammatory bowel disease. TCRdb re-called the 5' RACE reads, yielding one record per CDR3 amino acid sequence without DNA. The listing contains more than 300,000 distinct CDR3 sequences. The sequenced material came from blood. The receptors come from a human donor with ulcerative colitis or Crohn's disease, or a healthy co-twin of an affected twin (not recorded which). The CDR3 runs from the conserved cysteine through the conserved F or W.

V	J	CDR3
TRBV4-1	TRBJ1-4	CASSQEQRGNEKLFF
TRBV7-2	TRBJ1-2	CASSSQGNNYGYTF
TRBV11-1	TRBJ1-4	CASSPHRGILATNEKLFF
TRBV13	TRBJ1-2	CASSLDKSMNYGYTF
TRBV6-5	TRBJ2-1	CASSYDVLNEQFF
TRBV5-1	TRBJ2-6	CASRTLGTGSSGANVLTF
TRBV11-2	TRBJ2-2	CASRNLDSNTGELFF
TRBV20-1	TRBJ2-5	CSARGAGGVQETQYF
TRBV4-3	TRBJ1-6	CASSREDIFNSPLHF
TRBV20-1	TRBJ1-1	CSARRSNTEAFF
TRBV7-2	TRBJ2-7	CASSPNGRNYEQYF
TRBV6-6	TRBJ2-1	CASSPIGVRNEQFF
TRBV5-6	TRBJ2-4	CASSLRAQGVGRNIQYF
TRBV12-3/TRBV12-4	TRBJ1-1	CASLPPGQLTEAFF
TRBV4-1	TRBJ2-7	CASSQAVTGADEQYF
TRBV7-7	TRBJ2-5	CASSLGTSGHETQYF
TRBV15	TRBJ1-2	CATSRKSGQVTGYTF